Included here is one T cell receptor (beta chain) sequence, with context. The table came from immunoSEQ multiplex PCR; TCRdb's copy has only in-frame clones and leaves some out. The repertoire includes fewer than 90,000 clones, about 89% of them detected once, and approximately 0.41% sits in the top ten. This sample is part of a study of technical replicates of blood from a handful of donors. CDR1 is LNHDA and CDR2 is SQIVND in the germline V gene (reference sequence). The V and J ends lost 3 bases and 7 bases respectively, with 15 bases between them. This CDR3 contains 15 residues. Sequencing was performed on T cells isolated from PBMCs. This receptor was obtained from a human donor in good health. The chain joins TRBV19 to TRBJ2-2; possibly TRBD2 for D (5 bases). The DNA of the CDR3 is TGTGCCAGTAGTATCATGAGGGAGATTAACGGGGAGCTGTTTTTT. This sequence encodes CASSIMREINGELFF.